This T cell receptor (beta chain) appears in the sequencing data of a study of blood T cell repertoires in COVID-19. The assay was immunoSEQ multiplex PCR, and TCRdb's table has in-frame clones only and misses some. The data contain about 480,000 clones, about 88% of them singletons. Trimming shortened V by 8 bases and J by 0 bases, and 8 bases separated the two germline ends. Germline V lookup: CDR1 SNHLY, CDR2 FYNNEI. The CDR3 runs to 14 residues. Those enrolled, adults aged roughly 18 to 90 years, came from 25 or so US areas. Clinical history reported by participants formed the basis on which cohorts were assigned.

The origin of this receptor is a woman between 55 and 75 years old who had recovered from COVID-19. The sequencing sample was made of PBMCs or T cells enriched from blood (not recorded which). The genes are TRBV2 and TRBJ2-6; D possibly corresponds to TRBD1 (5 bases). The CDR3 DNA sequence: TGTGCCAGCGGCGACAGCTCTGGGGCCAACGTCCTGACTTTC. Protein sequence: CASGDSSGANVLTF.